A single sample is the source of the 4 T cell receptor beta chains below, sequenced in a study of OX40 agonist ivuxolimab in advanced cancers. Method: immunoSEQ multiplex PCR; TCRdb's copy keeps in-frame clones and lacks some. This table has almost 70,000 clones, 80% to 85% appearing once. This specimen consisted of CD4+ or CD8+ T cells sorted from blood, obtained in a trial of the OX40 agonist ivuxolimab. The receptors originated from an adult with an advanced solid tumor such as melanoma, head and neck, liver or kidney cancer.

The gene calls are TRBV25-1 and TRBJ2-3; D is unclear. The CDR3 consists of 12 residues. The V end lost 6 bases, the J end lost 2 bases, and 6 bases lay between the germline ends. Germline assignment: CDR1 MGHDK and CDR2 SYGVNS. CDR3 DNA: TGTGCCAGCAGGGGCCTCACAGATACGCAGTATTTT. Its protein is CASRGLTDTQYF.

This rearrangement joins TRBV7-2 to TRBJ1-5; perhaps TRBD1 as D (6 bases). CDR1 and CDR2 (germline): SGHTA, FQGNSA. Trimming left V 3 bases short and J 6 bases short, with 18 bases between. This CDR3 comprises 16 residues. The chain's CDR3 is CASSFTGRGGFQPQHF. The CDR3 nucleotides are TGTGCCAGCAGCTTCACCGGAAGGGGGGGCTTTCAGCCCCAGCATTTT.

The V gene is TRBV5-1, the J gene TRBJ1-5; D is unclear. CDR1 SGHRS and CDR2 YFSETQ come from the germline V gene. The CDR3 length is 14 residues. V lost 5 bases, J lost 5 bases, and 14 bases lay in between. The chain's CDR3 is CASSNGVSDQPQHF. Written as DNA, the CDR3 is TGCGCCAGCAGTAATGGGGTTTCAGATCAGCCCCAGCATTTT.

The rearrangement links TRBV7-8 to TRBJ1-1; D remains unclear. Germline V gene data show CDR1 as SGHVS and CDR2 as FQNEAQ. Deletions cut 3 bases from V and 4 bases from J, with 9 bases between. The CDR3 consists of 13 residues. The CDR3 reads CASSLGYSTEAFF. As DNA, the CDR3 is TGTGCCAGCAGCTTGGGTTACAGCACTGAAGCTTTCTTT.